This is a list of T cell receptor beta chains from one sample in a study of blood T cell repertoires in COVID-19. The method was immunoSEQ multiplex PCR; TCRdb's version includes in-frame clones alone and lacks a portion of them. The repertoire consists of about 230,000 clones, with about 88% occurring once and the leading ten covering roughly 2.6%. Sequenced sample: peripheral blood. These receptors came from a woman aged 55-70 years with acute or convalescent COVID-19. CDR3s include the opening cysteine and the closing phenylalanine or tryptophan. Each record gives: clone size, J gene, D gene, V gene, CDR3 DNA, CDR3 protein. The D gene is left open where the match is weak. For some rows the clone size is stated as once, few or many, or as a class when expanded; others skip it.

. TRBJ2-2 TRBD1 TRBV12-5 TGTGCTAGTGGTTTGCCACGAACAGGGGGCACCGGGGAGCTGTTTTTT CASGLPRTGGTGELFF
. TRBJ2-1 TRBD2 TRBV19 TGTGCCAGTAGTAGGGATCTAGCGGGCGGTGCGGCGGATTCCTACAATGAGCAGTTCTTC CASSRDLAGGAADSYNEQFF
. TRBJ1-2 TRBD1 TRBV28 TGTGCCAGCAGTCCAACCGGGACAGGCGTTCTTTATGGCTACACCTTC CASSPTGTGVLYGYTF
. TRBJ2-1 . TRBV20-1 TGCAGTGCTAGTAGGGGCAGGGGAGTTTACAATGAGCAGTTCTTC CSASRGRGVYNEQFF
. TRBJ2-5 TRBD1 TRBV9 TGTGCCAGCAGCACCCGGACAGGGCGCCAAGAGACCCAGTACTTC CASSTRTGRQETQYF
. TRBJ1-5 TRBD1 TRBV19 TGTGCCAGCAGGGACAGGGGGGGCGATCAGCCCCAGCATTTT CASRDRGGDQPQHF
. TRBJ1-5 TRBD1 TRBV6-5 TGTGCCAGCAGGGCAACCAGGGGGAGCAATCAGCCCCAGCATTTT CASRATRGSNQPQHF
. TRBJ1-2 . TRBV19 TGTGCCAGTAGCGGAGAGGGCTACACCTTC CASSGEGYTF
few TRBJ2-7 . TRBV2 TGTGCCAGCACCGGCGCGGTCTCCTACGAGCAGTACTTC CASTGAVSYEQYF
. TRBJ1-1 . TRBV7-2 TGTGCCAGCAGCGAACAGACAGGCGCTGAAGCTTTCTTT CASSEQTGAEAFF
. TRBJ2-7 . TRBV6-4 TGTGCCAGCAGTGACTCGTTAGACAGCTTCAGGGGACCCTACGAGCAGTACTTC CASSDSLDSFRGPYEQYF
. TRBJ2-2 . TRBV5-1 TGCGCCAGCAGCTTGGCTCGCCAGGGGGGTCGCACCGGGGAGCTGTTTTTT CASSLARQGGRTGELFF
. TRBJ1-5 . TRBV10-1 TGCGCCAGCAGTGAGTCGCTCTACCAGCCCCAGCATTTT CASSESLYQPQHF
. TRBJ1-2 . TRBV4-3 TGCGCCAGCAGCCAAGACACGATTAGGACAGAAAACTATGGCTACACCTTC CASSQDTIRTENYGYTF
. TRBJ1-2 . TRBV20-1 TGCAGTGCGGAGGACAGAGCGCCTACCTTC CSAEDRAPTF
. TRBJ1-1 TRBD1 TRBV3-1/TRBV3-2 TGTGCCAGCAGCAACTCGGGGACAGGGATGGGAAGGGGAGCTTTCTTT CASSNSGTGMGRGAFF
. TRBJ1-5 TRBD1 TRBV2 TGTGCCAGCAGTGAGGCAGGGGGAGTGAGCAATCAGCCCCAGCATTTT CASSEAGGVSNQPQHF
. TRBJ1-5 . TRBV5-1 TGCGCCAGCAGCCGTGAGGGGGTAAGGCATCAGCCCCAGCATTTT CASSREGVRHQPQHF
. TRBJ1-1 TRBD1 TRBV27 TGTGCCAGCAGTTTTAGGGGGCGGGATAACACTGAAGCTTTCTTT CASSFRGRDNTEAFF
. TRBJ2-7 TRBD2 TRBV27 TGTGCCAGCAGTGGACTAGCGGACTCCTACGAGCAGTACTTC CASSGLADSYEQYF
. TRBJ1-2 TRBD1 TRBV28 TGTGCCAGCAGTCCGCTGGGGACAGGGGCCGCTAAGGGCTACACCTTC CASSPLGTGAAKGYTF
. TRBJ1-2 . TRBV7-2 TGTGCCAGCAGCTTTCCAAGCGAGGGTGGCTACACCTTC CASSFPSEGGYTF
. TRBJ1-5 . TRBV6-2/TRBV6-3 TGTGCCAGCAGCCTGGACAGAAATCAGCCCCAGCATTTT CASSLDRNQPQHF
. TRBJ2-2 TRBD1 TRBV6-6 TGTGCCAGCAGTCCCGGTCGGGACAGGGGGCTCACCGGGGAGCTGTTTTTT CASSPGRDRGLTGELFF
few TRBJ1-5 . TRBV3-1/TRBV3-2 TGTGCCAGCAGCCAATCAGACAGGTCCCCCCAGCATTTT CASSQSDRSPQHF
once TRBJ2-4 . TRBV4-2 TGTGCCAGCAGCCAAGCAGGGGCCAAAAACATTCAGTACTTC CASSQAGAKNIQYF
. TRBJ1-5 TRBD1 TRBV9 TGTGCCAGCAGCGTAGGTACAGGGGTCAATCAGCCCCAGCATTTT CASSVGTGVNQPQHF
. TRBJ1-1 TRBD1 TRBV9 TGTGCCAGCAGCGCCACAGGGGCGGGGACTGAAGCTTTCTTT CASSATGAGTEAFF
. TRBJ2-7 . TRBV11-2 TGTGCCAGCAGCTCCGACAGTCCCTACGAGCAGTACTTC CASSSDSPYEQYF
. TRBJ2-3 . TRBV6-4 TGTGCCAGCTCGGCGGGGTACACAGATACGCAGTATTTT CASSAGYTDTQYF
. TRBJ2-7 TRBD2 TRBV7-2 TGTGCCAGCAGCTTAGGAGCTAGCGGGATCACCTACGAGCAGTACTTC CASSLGASGITYEQYF
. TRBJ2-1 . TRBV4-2 TGTGCCAGCAGCCAAGATCTGAGTAACTACAATGAGCAGTTCTTC CASSQDLSNYNEQFF
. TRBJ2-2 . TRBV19 TGTGCCAGTAGTTCACCGACAGGCCGCGGGACCGGGGAGCTGTTTTTT CASSSPTGRGTGELFF
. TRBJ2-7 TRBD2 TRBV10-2 TGCGCCAGCAGTGTTAGCGGGTCCTACGAGCAGTACTTC CASSVSGSYEQYF
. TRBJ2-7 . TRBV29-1 TGCAGCGTCGGACAGACGAACGAGCAGTACTTC CSVGQTNEQYF
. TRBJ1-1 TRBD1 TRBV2 TGTGCCAGCCTGGGGAACAGGGGAGAAACTGAAGCTTTCTTT CASLGNRGETEAFF
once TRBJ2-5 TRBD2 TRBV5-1 TGCGCCAGCAGCTTGGGGACTAGCGCCACCCAAGAGACCCAGTACTTC CASSLGTSATQETQYF
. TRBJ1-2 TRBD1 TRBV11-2 TGTGCCAGCAGCTTAAAACCCGGGACAGGAACTGTCGGCTACACCTTC CASSLKPGTGTVGYTF
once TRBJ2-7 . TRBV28 TGTGCCAGCAGTCCGTTCCGTGGCGGTCGCGAGCAGTACTTC CASSPFRGGREQYF
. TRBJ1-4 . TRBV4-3 TGCGCCAGCAGCCTCCGACAGGTTGGAGGAGAAAAACTGTTTTTT CASSLRQVGGEKLFF
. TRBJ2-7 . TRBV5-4 TGTGCCAGCAGCTTGGGGTTAGCTGTGTCCTACGAGCAGTACTTC CASSLGLAVSYEQYF
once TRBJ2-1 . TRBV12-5 TGTGCTAGTGGTTTGGTGGTCGCAGGGACCTACAATGAGCAGTTCTTC CASGLVVAGTYNEQFF